This T cell receptor (beta chain) was documented in a study of multiple sclerosis patients with progressive multifocal leukoencephalopathy (dated by TCRdb to between 2017 and 2020). The study in broad terms: The study examined peripheral T and B cells of MS patients who developed PML (4 under natalizumab, 1 after alemtuzumab) and treated patients who did not. From before therapy, through 6 and 12 months, up to PML onset, two natalizumab-treated patients who later developed PML were tracked longitudinally. The goal of the study was to detect any JC virus-specific or public T-cell expansions that arose at the time of PML onset. The paper as a whole reports these results and caveats: Because the cohort was small and descriptive, it remained unclear whether the findings reflect JC virus infection or general immunocompromise. Lower normalized Shannon entropy suggested less diverse TRB repertoires in most PML patients, whereas the natalizumab-treated controls showed values near 1. Although TRB clones above 0.5% frequency turned up only in PML patients, the clones expanded at PML onset were already present before and during natalizumab therapy. Analysis was restricted to peripheral blood, although for natalizumab-associated PML, cerebrospinal fluid or brain lymphocytes might be more informative. At the time PML developed, no common TRBV or TRBJ gene usage or preferential TRBV-TRBJ pairings were detected.

What this sample's time point label stands for: approximately 12 months of natalizumab therapy. Per the publication, the treatment or condition label means: on natalizumab therapy at sampling. Controls were about five natalizumab-treated MS patients who did not develop PML, sampled longitudinally. Every listed patient had received interferon beta before, and every PML patient was female. Blood samples at T1 and T2 were obtained at 6 and 12 months of natalizumab therapy, respectively. Isolation of peripheral blood mononuclear cells was performed by Ficoll-Hypaque density gradient centrifugation. Amplification of TRB CDR3 regions from genomic DNA was performed at survey-level depth using the immunoSEQ two-step multiplex PCR. To estimate template counts and remove amplification bias, each PCR was spiked with synthetic inline TR CDR3 controls covering all V-J pairings. Reads went through processing to reduce amplification and sequencing bias, and quantification was done against synthetic TR CDR3 analogs. In the authors' own workflow: Raw data were processed in ImmunoSEQ Analyzer, removing out-of-frame sequences and CDR3s with stop codons, and genes were named by IMGT nomenclature. Repertoire diversity was summarized as normalized Shannon entropy, defined as 1 minus Pielou's evenness. Two TRB sequences were counted as identical only if the two sequences had the same V gene, J gene and CDR3. Public PML clonotypes were CDR3s found in two or more PML-onset samples but not found earlier, in controls, or in public databases. Position-by-position CDR3 amino acid composition was analyzed in Skylign with the observed count method. The clones in this table, taken by TCRdb from immuneACCESS, are in-frame only. Not every clone is retained; where verified, under half of the shortfall comes from an unresolved V gene, and the cause of the rest is unknown. V and J calls and clone size come straight from that table; D and trimming were deduced from the DNA. Present in this sample are 30,000 or so clones, around 87% of which were seen just once. The leading ten clones occupy about 1.3% of the sample.

About this clone: Its antigen target is currently unknown. No base-level quality is on record; no much larger clone is a single base apart.

Including the terminal cysteine and phenylalanine, the CDR3 comprises 14 residues. The entry retains the CDR3 DNA only, 42 bases that are in frame from base 1. V gives up 7 bases and J gives up 3 bases, and the segment between their germline ends measures 13 bases. CDR1 and CDR2 are read off the germline V gene as MNHNS and SASEGT. The sequence joins TRBV6-1 to TRBJ2-1; TRBD1 is a weak D gene call, 6 bases matching. This receptor was identified in a human donor with multiple sclerosis. Sequences were derived from PBMCs, sampled from a patient treated with natalizumab. CDR3 loop: CASNQGPGYNEQFF. The sequence in DNA is TGTGCCAGCAATCAGGGGCCTGGCTACAATGAGCAGTTCTTC.